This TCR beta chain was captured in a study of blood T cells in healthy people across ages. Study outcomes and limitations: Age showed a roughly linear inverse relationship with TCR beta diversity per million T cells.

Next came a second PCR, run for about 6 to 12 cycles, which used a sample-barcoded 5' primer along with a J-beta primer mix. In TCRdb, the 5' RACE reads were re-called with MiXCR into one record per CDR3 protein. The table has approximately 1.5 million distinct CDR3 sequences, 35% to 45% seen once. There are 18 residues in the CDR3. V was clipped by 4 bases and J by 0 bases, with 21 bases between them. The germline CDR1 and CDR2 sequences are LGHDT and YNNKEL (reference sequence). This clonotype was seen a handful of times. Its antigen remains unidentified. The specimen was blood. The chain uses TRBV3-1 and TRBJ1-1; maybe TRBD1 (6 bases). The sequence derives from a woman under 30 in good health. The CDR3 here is CASSPTGTMGVMNTEAFF. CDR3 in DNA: TGTGCCAGCAGCCCAACAGGGACGATGGGTGTCATGAACACTGAAGCTTTCTTT.